Shown below are 23 T cell receptor beta chains from a single sample sequenced in a study of blood T cell repertoires in COVID-19. Using immunoSEQ multiplex PCR, the repertoire was profiled, and TCRdb retains in-frame clones only, with some absent. The sample shows 100,000 to 150,000 clones, more than 80% of them seen only once. The sample taken for sequencing was peripheral blood. These receptors originate from a woman older than 75 with COVID-19, enrolled during active disease.

V gene TRBV7-9 combines with J gene TRBJ1-4, with D possibly being TRBD1 (6 bases). This CDR3 region has 16 residues. V shed 1 base and J shed 0 bases, with 9 bases lying between them. Germline V CDR1 and CDR2: SEHNR, FQNEAQ (reference sequence). The CDR3 protein is CASSLGGQPTNEKLFF. CDR3 DNA sequence: TGTGCCAGCAGCTTAGGAGGACAGCCAACTAATGAAAAACTGTTTTTT.

The table lists this clone with a count of one. The chain has TRBV28 and TRBJ2-7, with D unresolved. The V and J ends lost 7 bases and 2 bases respectively, with 15 bases between them. From germline, CDR1 is MDHEN and CDR2 SYDVKM. The CDR3 loop spans 14 amino acids. CDR3 sequence: CASTSYLGTYEQYF. Here the CDR3 DNA reads TGTGCCAGCACCAGTTACCTTGGCACCTACGAGCAGTACTTC.

The rearrangement links TRBV28 to TRBJ1-5; unclear D gene. With 6 bases removed from V and 1 base from J, the gap between germline ends came to 13 bases. Per the germline V gene, CDR1 is MDHEN and CDR2 is SYDVKM. The CDR3 runs to 15 residues. DNA of the CDR3: TGTGCCAGCAGGAAAGGGAGTGGGAGCAATCAGCCCCAGCATTTT. It encodes CASRKGSGSNQPQHF. The entire variable domain, with the rest obtained from reference TRBV28 and TRBJ1-5, is as follows: DVKVTQSSRYLVKRTGEKVFLECVQDMDHENMFWYRQDPGLGLRLIYFSYDVKMKEKGDIPEGYSVSREKKERFSLILESASTNQTSMYLCASRKGSGSNQPQHFGDGTRLSIL.

This rearrangement joins TRBV6-2 or TRBV6-3 to TRBJ2-1; 7 nucleotides agree with TRBD1. Germline CDR1 reads MNHEY; CDR2 reads SVGEGT. This CDR3 is built from 17 residues. V shed 5 bases and J 6 bases; nucleotides not matched to a gene: 16. Here the CDR3 DNA reads TGTGCCAGCAGTAACCTTCCTCCCGGGACAGTCATCAATGAGCAGTTCTTC. Encoded protein: CASSNLPPGTVINEQFF.

The chain uses TRBV28 and TRBJ1-5, with D uncertain. The CDR3 length is 14 residues. Deletions cut 10 bases from V and 0 bases from J, with 13 bases between. The germline V gene encodes CDR1 MDHEN and CDR2 SYDVKM. CDR3 nucleotides: TGTGCCACAACGCGCATCCATAGCAATCAGCCCCAGCATTTT. Its protein product is CATTRIHSNQPQHF.

The gene calls are TRBV18 and TRBJ2-3; a possible D gene is TRBD1 (6 bases). From germline, CDR1 is KGHSH and CDR2 LQKENI. The V gene lost 1 base and the J gene lost 3 bases, with 8 bases spanning the gap. The CDR3 runs to 14 residues. The CDR3 here is CASSPQGETDTQYF. The CDR3 nucleotides are TGTGCCAGCTCACCACAGGGGGAAACAGATACGCAGTATTTT.

The V gene is TRBV7-8, the J gene TRBJ2-1; 8 bases agree with TRBD2. The CDR3 runs to 14 residues. J was trimmed by 10 bases and V by 2 bases; bases with no gene match: 7. In germline, CDR1 is SGHVS, CDR2 FQNEAQ. This chain's CDR3 is CASSLPNSGTEQFF. For the CDR3, the DNA is TGTGCCAGCAGCTTACCCAATAGCGGGACCGAGCAGTTCTTC.

The chain uses TRBV5-4 and TRBJ1-6; D gene uncertain. The CDR3 has 13 residues. Germline CDR1 and CDR2: SGHNT and YYREEE (reference sequence). V shed 0 bases and J shed 10 bases, with 8 bases lying between them. DNA of the CDR3: TGTGCCAGCAGCTTGGAGCTGGGCTCACCCCTCCACTTT. This translates into CASSLELGSPLHF.

This clone was counted once. V usage is TRBV18 and J usage is TRBJ1-1, with a possible D match to TRBD1 (6 bases). Trimming cost V 3 bases and J 0 bases, with 29 bases left between them. The germline gives CDR1 KGHSH, CDR2 LQKENI. This CDR3 spans 21 amino acids. The CDR3 here is CASSPPNQQMQGSLMNTEAFF. The CDR3 DNA follows: TGTGCCAGCTCACCCCCAAACCAACAGATGCAGGGGTCACTTATGAACACTGAAGCTTTCTTT.

The rearrangement joins TRBV3-1 (or the pseudogene TRBV3-2) to TRBJ2-3; the D gene is possibly TRBD2 (6 bases). The CDR3 runs 14 residues. Germline-derived CDR1 and CDR2 are LGHDT and YNNKEL (reference sequence). The ends were cut back, 2 bases at V and 5 bases at J, with 11 bases in the middle. The CDR3 loop reads CASSQTGAGDTQYF. The CDR3 region has the DNA TGTGCCAGCAGCCAAACGGGAGCGGGAGATACGCAGTATTTT.

The chain employs TRBV19 and TRBJ1-1; 7 bases agree with TRBD1. Germline V gene lookup returns CDR1 LNHDA and CDR2 SQIVND (reference sequence). The CDR3 extends over 14 amino acids. J gave up 4 bases and V 6 bases, and 8 bases lay outside the gene matches. This CDR3 reads CASSWRQGTTEAFF. DNA for the CDR3: TGTGCCAGTAGCTGGAGACAGGGTACCACTGAAGCTTTCTTT.

V gene TRBV27 combines with J gene TRBJ1-1; D remains unclear. V gave up 6 bases and J gave up 0 bases, with 14 bases separating them. The CDR3 is 15 residues long. Germline V gene sequence: CDR1 MNHEY, CDR2 SMNVEV (reference sequence). CDR3 DNA sequence: TGTGCCAGCAGGCCCTCGTGGAGGGTGAACACTGAAGCTTTCTTT. The encoded protein is CASRPSWRVNTEAFF.

V usage is TRBV6-5 and J usage is TRBJ2-1, with D possibly being TRBD2 (6 bases). V lost 6 bases and J lost 8, with 20 bases in between. The CDR3 totals 15 residues. Germline V gives CDR1 MNHEY, CDR2 SVGAGI. CDR3 bases: TGTGCCAGCAGCCCCAACTTTGAAGGGAGGCATGAGCAGTTCTTC. This gives the protein CASSPNFEGRHEQFF.

V is TRBV2 and J is TRBJ2-1; no reliable D call. This CDR3 comprises 12 residues. Germline values: CDR1 SNHLY, CDR2 FYNNEI. V lost 2 bases and J 6 bases, leaving 5 bases between the germline ends. CDR3 nucleotides: TGTGCCAGCAGTGAAATCATCAATGAGCAGTTCTTC. Its translation: CASSEIINEQFF.

CDR3 loop: CASSLAREGDEQFF. The CDR3, as DNA: TGCGCCAGCAGCTTGGCTCGGGAGGGGGATGAGCAGTTCTTC. This chain links TRBV5-1 with TRBJ2-1; TRBD2 agrees at 8 bases. After removal of 0 bases from V and 8 bases from J, the junction contained 4 bases not matched to a gene. CDR3 size: 14 residues. Germline CDR1 is SGHRS and CDR2 is YFSETQ. The full variable domain, rest sourced from reference TRBV5-1 and TRBJ2-1, is KAGVTQTPRYLIKTRGQQVTLSCSPISGHRSVSWYQQTPGQGLQFLFEYFSETQRNKGNFPGRFSGRQFSNSRSEMNVSTLELGDSALYLCASSLAREGDEQFFGPGTRLTVL.

This chain links TRBV7-9 with TRBJ1-1; D unclear. This CDR3 contains 13 residues. Per germline, CDR1 SEHNR and CDR2 FQNEAQ (reference sequence). The V end lost 3 bases, the J end lost 7 bases, and 12 bases lay between the germline ends. Here the CDR3 reads CASSFGSLGEAFF. Written as DNA, the CDR3 is TGTGCCAGCAGCTTCGGGTCCTTAGGTGAAGCTTTCTTT.

J is TRBJ2-7 and V is TRBV11-1; 8 bases match TRBD1. Trimming removed 5 bases from V and 3 bases from J; junction bases left unmatched: 3. Germline V CDR1 and CDR2: SGHAT, FQDESV (reference sequence). This CDR3 region has 13 residues. CDR3 DNA sequence: TGTGCCAGCAGCCAGGACAGGGACTACGAGCAGTACTTC. This gives the protein CASSQDRDYEQYF.

The rearrangement joins TRBV5-1 to TRBJ2-1, with D possibly matching TRBD2 (5 bases). With 4 bases removed from V and 8 bases from J, the gap between germline ends came to 16 bases. This CDR3 contains 14 residues. Germline V CDR1 and CDR2: SGHRS, YFSETQ. The CDR3 sequence is CASSGGPQSHEQFF. In DNA, the CDR3 is TGCGCCAGCAGCGGCGGGCCTCAAAGCCATGAGCAGTTCTTC.

Written as DNA, the CDR3 is TGTGCCAGCAGCGTTGGGCGGGAGGGGAACATTCAGTACTTC. Encoded protein: CASSVGREGNIQYF. The chain is built from TRBV9 and TRBJ2-4, with 9 bases identical to TRBD2. This CDR3 spans 14 amino acids. The junction had 4 bases not matched to a gene; V was cut back by 2 bases and J by 7 bases. Germline loops: CDR1 SGDLS, CDR2 YYNGEE.

This clone is a singleton in its sample. This rearrangement joins TRBV15 to TRBJ2-5, with 8 bases that match TRBD1. CDR3 size: 15 residues. The germline CDR1 and CDR2 sequences are LNHNV and YYDKDF (reference sequence). With 5 bases clipped from V and 5 bases from J, the junction kept 10 bases outside the gene matches. This chain's CDR3 is CATSLEAGGAETQYF. CDR3 DNA: TGTGCCACCAGCTTAGAAGCAGGGGGCGCGGAGACCCAGTACTTC.

The rearrangement uses TRBV7-9 and TRBJ2-7; TRBD2 might be the D (5 bases). CDR1 and CDR2 (germline): SEHNR, FQNEAQ (reference sequence). Trimming removed 5 bases from V and 3 bases from J, with 8 bases in between. The CDR3 extends over 12 amino acids. The CDR3 here is CASSTTNYEQYF. As DNA, the CDR3 is TGTGCCAGCAGCACGACTAACTACGAGCAGTACTTC.

This chain links TRBV7-2 with TRBJ1-1; D possibly corresponds to TRBD1 (6 bases). Germline V CDR1 and CDR2: SGHTA, FQGNSA. The CDR3 sequence is 12 residues long. The V end lost 1 base, the J end lost 7 bases, and 7 bases lay between the germline ends. The CDR3 here is CASSLGTVEAFF. CDR3 in DNA: TGTGCCAGCAGCTTAGGGACAGTTGAAGCTTTCTTT.

The chain links TRBV29-1 to TRBJ2-2; the match to TRBD2 covers 7 bases. The trim removed 4 bases at V and 5 bases at J, leaving 4 bases unmatched. The V gene's germline CDR1 is SQVTM and CDR2 ANQGSEA. This CDR3 has 13 residues. The CDR3 nucleotides are TGCAGCGTTGGGGAAGCGGGGACCGGGGAGCTGTTTTTT. Protein: CSVGEAGTGELFF.